A single sample gave rise to the 7 T cell receptor beta chains below, sequenced in a study of blood T cell repertoires in COVID-19. The data were produced by immunoSEQ multiplex PCR, yet TCRdb's version contains in-frame clones alone and is incomplete. The sample has 250,000 to 350,000 clones, about 83% seen once; the top ten hold around 1.7%. The source material was peripheral blood. The receptors shown here come from a woman aged 50 to 65 with acute or convalescent COVID-19.

On this clone: Other DNA variants within this sample encode the same CDR3. The chain has TRBV5-1 and TRBJ2-7, with TRBD1 matching over 9 bases. With 4 bases clipped from V and 1 base from J, the junction kept 3 bases outside the gene matches. Germline values: CDR1 SGHRS, CDR2 YFSETQ. The CDR3 spans 14 residues. The CDR3 here is CASSTTGGSYEQYF. As DNA, the CDR3 is TGCGCCAGCAGCACGACAGGGGGTTCCTACGAGCAGTACTTC.

The CDR3 loop reads CASSDPGQGLQAFF. DNA for the CDR3: TGTGCCAGTAGTGATCCGGGACAGGGGCTTCAGGCTTTCTTT. The chain couples TRBV19 to TRBJ1-1; 10 nucleotides match TRBD1. This CDR3 region has 14 residues. Germline assignment: CDR1 LNHDA and CDR2 SQIVND (reference sequence). The V gene end was trimmed by 5 bases and the J gene end by 11 bases; junction bases not matched to a gene: 11.

The chain links TRBV28 to TRBJ1-2; 7 bases agree with TRBD1. Germline CDR1 MDHEN, CDR2 SYDVKM. V gave up 6 bases and J gave up 6 bases; unmatched junction bases: 7. The CDR3 has 13 amino acids. As DNA, the CDR3 is TGTGCCAGCAGCTCCTGGAGGGGGCATGGCTACACCTTC. This gives the protein CASSSWRGHGYTF.

This chain links TRBV28 with TRBJ1-2, with 7 positions matching TRBD1. Germline loops: CDR1 MDHEN, CDR2 SYDVKM. CDR3 size: 15 residues. J was trimmed by 4 bases and V by 5 bases; bases with no gene match: 10. CDR3 nucleotides: TGTGCCAGCAGTACCCGACAGGGTTTAGCCTATGGCTACACCTTC. Its translation: CASSTRQGLAYGYTF.

This clone occurred once. This chain uses TRBV9 with TRBJ2-7, with D possibly matching TRBD2 (5 bases). Per the germline V gene, CDR1 is SGDLS and CDR2 is YYNGEE. V was clipped by 0 bases and J by 5 bases, with 15 bases between them. The length of the CDR3 is 15 residues. Written as DNA, the CDR3 is TGTGCCAGCAGCGTAGCGGGGAGTATTATTCACGAGCAGTACTTC. Residues: CASSVAGSIIHEQYF.

This chain links TRBV2 with TRBJ1-1; D remains unclear. Germline-derived CDR1 and CDR2 are SNHLY and FYNNEI. The V end lost 4 bases, the J end lost 2 bases, and 11 bases lay between the germline ends. CDR3 length: 14 amino acids. CDR3 sequence (DNA): TGTGCCAGCAGTGTGAGAGGACTAAACACTGAAGCTTTCTTT. Its translation: CASSVRGLNTEAFF. The full variable domain, rest sourced from reference TRBV2 and TRBJ1-1, is EPEVTQTPSHQVTQMGQEVILRCVPISNHLYFYWYRQILGQKVEFLVSFYNNEISEKSEIFDDQFSVERPDGSNFTLKIRSTKLEDSAMYFCASSVRGLNTEAFFGQGTRLTVV.

V is TRBV9 and J is TRBJ2-3; D remains ambiguous. Germline CDR1 and CDR2: SGDLS and YYNGEE. V lost 3 bases and J 2 bases, leaving 10 bases between the germline ends. The CDR3 extends over 14 amino acids. CDR3 in DNA: TGTGCCAGCAGCGAGCCCCCGCTCACAGATACGCAGTATTTT. Amino acids: CASSEPPLTDTQYF.